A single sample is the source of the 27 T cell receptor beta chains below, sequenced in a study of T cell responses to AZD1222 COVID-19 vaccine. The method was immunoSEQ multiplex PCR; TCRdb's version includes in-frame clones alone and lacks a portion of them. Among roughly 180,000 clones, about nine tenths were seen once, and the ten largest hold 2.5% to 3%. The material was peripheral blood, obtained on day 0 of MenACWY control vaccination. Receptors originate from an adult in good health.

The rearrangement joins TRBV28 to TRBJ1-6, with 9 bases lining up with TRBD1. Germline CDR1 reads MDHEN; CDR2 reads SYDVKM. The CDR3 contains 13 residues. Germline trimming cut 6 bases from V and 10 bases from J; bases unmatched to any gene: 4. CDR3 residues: CASRDRGISPLHF. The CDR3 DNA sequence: TGTGCCAGCAGGGACAGGGGTATCTCACCCCTCCACTTT.

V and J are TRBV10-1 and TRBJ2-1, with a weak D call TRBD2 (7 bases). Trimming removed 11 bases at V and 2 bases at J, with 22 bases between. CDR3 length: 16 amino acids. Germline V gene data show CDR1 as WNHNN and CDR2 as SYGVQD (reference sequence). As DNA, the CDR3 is TGCGCCCCCAAGGGGGGAGGGGCCCCCGCCTACAATGAGCAGTTCTTC. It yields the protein CAPKGGGAPAYNEQFF.

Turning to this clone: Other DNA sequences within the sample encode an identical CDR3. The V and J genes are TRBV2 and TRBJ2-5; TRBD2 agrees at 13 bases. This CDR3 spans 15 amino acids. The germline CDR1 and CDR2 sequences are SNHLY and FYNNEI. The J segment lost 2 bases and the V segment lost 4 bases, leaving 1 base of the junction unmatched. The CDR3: CASSGLAGGQETQYF. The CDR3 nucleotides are TGTGCCAGCAGTGGACTAGCGGGGGGACAAGAGACCCAGTACTTC.

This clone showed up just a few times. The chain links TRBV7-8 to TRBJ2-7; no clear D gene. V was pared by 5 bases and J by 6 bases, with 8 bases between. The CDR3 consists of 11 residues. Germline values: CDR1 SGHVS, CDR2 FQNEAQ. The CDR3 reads CASSISREQYF. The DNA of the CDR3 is TGTGCCAGCAGCATCAGCCGCGAGCAGTACTTC. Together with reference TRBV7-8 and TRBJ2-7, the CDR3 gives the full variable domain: GAGVSQSPRYKVAKRGQDVALRCDPISGHVSLFWYQQALGQGPEFLTYFQNEAQLDKSGLPSDRFFAERPEGSVSTLKIQRTQQEDSAVYLCASSISREQYFGPGTRLTVT.

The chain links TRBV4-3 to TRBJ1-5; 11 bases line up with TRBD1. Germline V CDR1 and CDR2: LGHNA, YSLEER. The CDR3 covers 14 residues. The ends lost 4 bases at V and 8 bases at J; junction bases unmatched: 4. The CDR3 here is CASSPGQGDEPQHF. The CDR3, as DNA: TGCGCCAGCAGCCCGGGACAGGGGGACGAGCCCCAGCATTTT.

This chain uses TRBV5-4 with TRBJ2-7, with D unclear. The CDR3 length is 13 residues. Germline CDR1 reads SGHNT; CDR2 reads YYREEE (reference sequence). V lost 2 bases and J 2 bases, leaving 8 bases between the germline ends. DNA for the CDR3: TGTGCCAGCAGCTTCGACGGAGCCTACGAGCAGTACTTC. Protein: CASSFDGAYEQYF. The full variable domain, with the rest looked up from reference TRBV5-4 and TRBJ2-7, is ETGVTQSPTHLIKTRGQQVTLRCSSQSGHNTVSWYQQALGQGPQFIFQYYREEENGRGNFPPRFSGLQFPNYSSELNVNALELDDSALYLCASSFDGAYEQYFGPGTRLTVT.

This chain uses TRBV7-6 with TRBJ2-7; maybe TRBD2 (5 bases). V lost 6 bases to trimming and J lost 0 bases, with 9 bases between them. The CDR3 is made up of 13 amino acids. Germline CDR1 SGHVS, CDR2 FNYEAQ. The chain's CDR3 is CASRRAPSYEQYF. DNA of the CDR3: TGTGCCAGCAGGAGGGCTCCCTCCTACGAGCAGTACTTC.

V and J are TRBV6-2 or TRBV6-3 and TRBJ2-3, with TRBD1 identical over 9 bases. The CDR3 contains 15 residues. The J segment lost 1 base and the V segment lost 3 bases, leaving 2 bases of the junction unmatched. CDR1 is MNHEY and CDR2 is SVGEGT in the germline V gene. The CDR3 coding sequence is TGTGCCAGCAGTTATCGGGACAGGGGCACAGATACGCAGTATTTT. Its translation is CASSYRDRGTDTQYF.

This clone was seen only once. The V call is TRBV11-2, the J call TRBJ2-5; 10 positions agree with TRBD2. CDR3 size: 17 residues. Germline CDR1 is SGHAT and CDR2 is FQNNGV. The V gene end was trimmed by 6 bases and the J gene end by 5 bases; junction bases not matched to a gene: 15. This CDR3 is CASRRTSGEVHPETQYF. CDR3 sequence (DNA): TGTGCCAGCAGGCGGACTAGCGGCGAAGTGCATCCGGAGACCCAGTACTTC.

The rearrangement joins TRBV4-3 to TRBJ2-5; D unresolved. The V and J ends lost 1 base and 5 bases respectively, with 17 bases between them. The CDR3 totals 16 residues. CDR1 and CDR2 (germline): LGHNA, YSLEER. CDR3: CASSQGLVSLGETQYF. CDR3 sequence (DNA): TGCGCCAGCAGCCAAGGGTTGGTCAGCTTAGGGGAGACCCAGTACTTC.

The CDR3 sequence: CASSGVSSPLHF. The CDR3, as DNA: TGTGCCAGCAGCGGAGTAAGTTCACCCCTCCACTTT. The J gene is TRBJ1-6, the V gene TRBV11-1; unclear D gene. This CDR3 contains 12 residues. Germline assignment: CDR1 SGHAT and CDR2 FQDESV (reference sequence). Trimming left V 5 bases short and J 9 bases short, with 8 bases between.

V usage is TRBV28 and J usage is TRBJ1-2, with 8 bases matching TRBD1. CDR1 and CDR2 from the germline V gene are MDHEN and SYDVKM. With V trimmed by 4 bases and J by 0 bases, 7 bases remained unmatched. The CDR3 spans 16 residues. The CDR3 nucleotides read TGTGCCAGCAGTTCGGACAGGGTTGTTGCTAACTATGGCTACACCTTC. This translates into CASSSDRVVANYGYTF.

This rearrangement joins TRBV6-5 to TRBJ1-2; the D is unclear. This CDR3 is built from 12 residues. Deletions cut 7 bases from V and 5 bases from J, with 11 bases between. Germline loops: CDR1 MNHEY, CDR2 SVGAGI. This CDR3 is CASTEGMYGYTF. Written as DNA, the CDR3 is TGTGCCAGCACCGAAGGGATGTATGGCTACACCTTC.

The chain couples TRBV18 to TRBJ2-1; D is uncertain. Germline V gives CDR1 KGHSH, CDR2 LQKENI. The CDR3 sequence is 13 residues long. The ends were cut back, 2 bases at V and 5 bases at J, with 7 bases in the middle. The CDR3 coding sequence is TGTGCCAGCTCACCATTGGACCACAATGAGCAGTTCTTC. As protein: CASSPLDHNEQFF.

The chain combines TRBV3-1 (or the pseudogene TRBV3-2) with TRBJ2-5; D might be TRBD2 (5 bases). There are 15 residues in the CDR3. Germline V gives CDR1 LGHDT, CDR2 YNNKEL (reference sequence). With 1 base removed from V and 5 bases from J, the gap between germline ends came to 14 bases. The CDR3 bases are TGTGCCAGCAGCCAAGCACTAGATTGGTTGGAGACCCAGTACTTC. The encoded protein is CASSQALDWLETQYF.

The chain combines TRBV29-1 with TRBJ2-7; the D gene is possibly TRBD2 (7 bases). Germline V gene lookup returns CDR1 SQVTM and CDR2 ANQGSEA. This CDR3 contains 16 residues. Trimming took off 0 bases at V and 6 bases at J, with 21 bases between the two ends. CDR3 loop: CSVEDRLGGASGEQYF. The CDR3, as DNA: TGCAGCGTTGAAGATCGTCTGGGGGGGGCTTCAGGCGAGCAGTACTTC.

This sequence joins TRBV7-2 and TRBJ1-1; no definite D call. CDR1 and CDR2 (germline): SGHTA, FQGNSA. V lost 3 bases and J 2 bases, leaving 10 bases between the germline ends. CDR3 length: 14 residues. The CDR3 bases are TGTGCCAGCAGCTTCCGCCCGACCAACACTGAAGCTTTCTTT. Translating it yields CASSFRPTNTEAFF.

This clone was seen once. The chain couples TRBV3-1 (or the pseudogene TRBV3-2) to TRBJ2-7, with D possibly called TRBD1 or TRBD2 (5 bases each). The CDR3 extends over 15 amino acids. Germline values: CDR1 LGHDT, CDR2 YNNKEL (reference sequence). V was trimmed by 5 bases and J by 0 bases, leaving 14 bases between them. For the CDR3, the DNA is TGTGCCAGCAGCACGGGGCCTACGACCTCCTACGAGCAGTACTTC. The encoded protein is CASSTGPTTSYEQYF.

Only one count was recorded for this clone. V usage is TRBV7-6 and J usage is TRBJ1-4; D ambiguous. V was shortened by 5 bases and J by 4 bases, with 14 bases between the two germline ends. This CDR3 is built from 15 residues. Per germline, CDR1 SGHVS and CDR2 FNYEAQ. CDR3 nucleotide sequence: TGTGCCAGCAGCGTTAGGGTCCAGCGTAATGAAAAACTGTTTTTT. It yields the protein CASSVRVQRNEKLFF.

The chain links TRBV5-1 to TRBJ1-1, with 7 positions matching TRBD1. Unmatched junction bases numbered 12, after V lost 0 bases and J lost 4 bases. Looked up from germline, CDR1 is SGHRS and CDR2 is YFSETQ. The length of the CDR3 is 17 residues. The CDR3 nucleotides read TGCGCCAGCAGCTTGGGGCCTGAGGGGGCCGAGAGCACTGAAGCTTTCTTT. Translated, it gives CASSLGPEGAESTEAFF.

The CDR3: CASRIQGKEQYF. The CDR3 DNA reads TGTGCCAGCCGTATACAGGGGAAGGAGCAGTACTTC. The chain joins TRBV12-3 or TRBV12-4 to TRBJ2-7; 7 bases match TRBD1. J lost 7 bases, V lost 8 bases, and 8 bases had no gene match. The CDR3 sequence is 12 residues long.

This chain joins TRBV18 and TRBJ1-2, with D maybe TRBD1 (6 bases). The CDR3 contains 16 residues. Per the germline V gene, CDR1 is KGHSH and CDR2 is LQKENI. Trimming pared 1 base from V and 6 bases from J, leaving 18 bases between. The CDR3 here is CASSPLSQGSGNGYTF. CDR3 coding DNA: TGTGCCAGCTCACCACTTTCACAGGGAAGTGGAAATGGCTACACCTTC.

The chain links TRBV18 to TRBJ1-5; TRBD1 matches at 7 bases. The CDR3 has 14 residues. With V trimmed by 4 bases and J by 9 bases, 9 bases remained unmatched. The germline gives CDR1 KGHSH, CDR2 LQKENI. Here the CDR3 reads CASSRGDSLGPQHF. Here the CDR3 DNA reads TGTGCCAGCTCACGGGGGGACAGTCTTGGGCCCCAGCATTTT.

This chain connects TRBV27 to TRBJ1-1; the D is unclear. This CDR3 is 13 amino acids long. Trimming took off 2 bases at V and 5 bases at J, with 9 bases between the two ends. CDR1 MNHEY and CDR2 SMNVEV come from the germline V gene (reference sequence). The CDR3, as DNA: TGTGCCAGCAGTTTAGGGGTCGGAACTGAAGCTTTCTTT. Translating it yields CASSLGVGTEAFF.

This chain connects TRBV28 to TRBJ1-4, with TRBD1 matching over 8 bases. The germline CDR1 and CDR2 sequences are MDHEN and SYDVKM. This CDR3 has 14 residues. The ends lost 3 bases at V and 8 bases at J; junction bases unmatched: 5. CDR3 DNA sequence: TGTGCCAGCAGTTTTAGGACAGGGCTCGAAAAACTGTTTTTT. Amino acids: CASSFRTGLEKLFF.

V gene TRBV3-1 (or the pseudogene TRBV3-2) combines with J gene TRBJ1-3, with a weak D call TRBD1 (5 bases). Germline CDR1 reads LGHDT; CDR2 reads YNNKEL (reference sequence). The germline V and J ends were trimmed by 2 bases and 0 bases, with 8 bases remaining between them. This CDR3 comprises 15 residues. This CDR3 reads CASSQQGPSGNTIYF. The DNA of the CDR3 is TGTGCCAGCAGCCAACAGGGTCCCTCTGGAAACACCATATATTTT.

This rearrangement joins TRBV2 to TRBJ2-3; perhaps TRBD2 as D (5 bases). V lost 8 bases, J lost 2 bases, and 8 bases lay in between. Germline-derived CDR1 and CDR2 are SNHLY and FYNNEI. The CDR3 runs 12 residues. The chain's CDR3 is CASRRDTDTQYF. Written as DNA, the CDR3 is TGTGCCAGCCGACGGGACACAGATACGCAGTATTTT.